One sample yielded the 17 T cell receptor beta chains listed below, sequenced in a study of OX40 agonist ivuxolimab in advanced cancers. Assay used: immunoSEQ multiplex PCR; TCRdb lists only in-frame clones, some missing. The data contain more than 55,000 clones, less than 90% of them seen just once; the ten biggest clones take up about 0.82%. The source was CD4+ or CD8+ T cells sorted from blood, collected in a trial of the OX40 agonist ivuxolimab. All receptors come from an adult with an advanced solid tumor such as melanoma, head and neck, liver or kidney cancer.

As regards this clone: The junction and the germline gene differ at one end; a read error may be behind it. The V gene is TRBV6-6, the J gene TRBJ1-2; 7 bases match TRBD1. This CDR3 spans 13 amino acids. Germline assignment: CDR1 MNHNY and CDR2 SVGAGI (reference sequence). CDR3 amino acids: CANSPTGNYGYTF. The CDR3 DNA reads TGTGCCAACAGTCCGACAGGGAACTATGGCTACACCTTC.

The rearrangement uses TRBV10-2 and TRBJ1-2, with 8 bases matching TRBD1. Germline values: CDR1 WSHSY, CDR2 SAAADI. The CDR3 has 12 amino acids. After removal of 9 bases from V and 3 bases from J, the junction contained 3 bases not matched to a gene. CDR3 DNA: TGCGCCAGTAGGGGACAGGACTATGGCTACACCTTC. Residues: CASRGQDYGYTF.

This chain uses TRBV2 with TRBJ1-2, with 7 bases that match TRBD1. CDR3 length equals 15 residues. Germline V CDR1 and CDR2: SNHLY, FYNNEI. The trim removed 4 bases at V and 4 bases at J, leaving 9 bases unmatched. The CDR3: CASSVDGRGLYGYTF. The CDR3 DNA reads as TGTGCCAGCAGTGTGGATGGGAGGGGGCTCTATGGCTACACCTTC.

The rearrangement links TRBV13 to TRBJ2-4, with 7 bases identical to TRBD1. The CDR3 length is 17 residues. The V and J ends lost 2 bases and 7 bases, in that order; junction bases with no gene match: 14. CDR1 PRHDT and CDR2 FYEKMQ come from the germline V gene (reference sequence). In DNA, the CDR3 is TGTGCCAGCAGCTTACGGACAGGCTCCGGGTGGGCCAACATTCAGTACTTC. This translates into CASSLRTGSGWANIQYF.

The chain joins TRBV4-3 to TRBJ1-4; D may be TRBD1 (6 bases). The germline CDR1 and CDR2 sequences are LGHNA and YSLEER. The CDR3 runs to 17 residues. Between the trimmed V and J ends, which lost 1 base and 0 bases, there was a span of 12 bases. The DNA of the CDR3 is TGCGCCAGCAGCCAAGTTAGGGGACACACAACTAATGAAAAACTGTTTTTT. It encodes CASSQVRGHTTNEKLFF.

This chain connects TRBV11-2 to TRBJ2-5; possible D gene TRBD2, 7 bases. The V end was cut by 5 bases, the J end by 4 bases, with 14 bases between. CDR1 is SGHAT, CDR2 FQNNGV, per germline. This CDR3 region has 14 residues. Here the CDR3 reads CASSPMGGLETQYF. The CDR3 DNA reads TGTGCCAGCAGCCCTATGGGGGGGCTAGAGACCCAGTACTTC.

This clone appeared a single time. The rearrangement links TRBV28 to TRBJ2-2, with a weak D call TRBD1 (6 bases). Per germline, CDR1 MDHEN and CDR2 SYDVKM. This CDR3 comprises 15 residues. V was pared by 6 bases and J by 4 bases, with 15 bases between. The CDR3 protein is CASRKGGEGTGELFF. Written as DNA, the CDR3 is TGTGCCAGCAGGAAAGGGGGAGAGGGCACCGGGGAGCTGTTTTTT.

The V gene is TRBV11-2, the J gene TRBJ2-1; 11 bases agree with TRBD2. V gave up 2 bases and J gave up 6 bases; unmatched junction bases: 0. The CDR3 runs 14 residues. Germline V gene lookup returns CDR1 SGHAT and CDR2 FQNNGV. The DNA for the CDR3 is TGTGCCAGCAGCTTAACTAGCGGGAGCAATGAGCAGTTCTTC. Translating gives CASSLTSGSNEQFF.

The chain combines TRBV18 with TRBJ2-3, with D hard to call. The germline CDR1 and CDR2 sequences are KGHSH and LQKENI. The CDR3 has 15 amino acids. The V and J ends lost 2 bases and 2 bases respectively, with 11 bases between them. CDR3: CASSPNRQDTDTQYF. The CDR3 DNA sequence: TGTGCCAGCTCACCAAATCGGCAGGACACAGATACGCAGTATTTT.

The rearrangement links TRBV5-1 to TRBJ2-7; D is perhaps TRBD2 (6 bases). This CDR3 has 15 residues. The germline V and J ends were trimmed by 4 bases and 0 bases, with 14 bases remaining between them. The germline V gene encodes CDR1 SGHRS and CDR2 YFSETQ. CDR3 nucleotide sequence: TGCGCCAGCAGCCCGGGGGACGCGAGCTCCTACGAGCAGTACTTC. Amino acid sequence: CASSPGDASSYEQYF. The whole variable domain, remainder taken from reference TRBV5-1 and TRBJ2-7, is KAGVTQTPRYLIKTRGQQVTLSCSPISGHRSVSWYQQTPGQGLQFLFEYFSETQRNKGNFPGRFSGRQFSNSRSEMNVSTLELGDSALYLCASSPGDASSYEQYFGPGTRLTVT.

This sequence joins TRBV7-8 and TRBJ2-7; D possibly corresponds to TRBD2 (6 bases). The V gene lost 5 bases and the J gene lost 4 bases, with 15 bases spanning the gap. This CDR3 region has 14 residues. Per germline, CDR1 SGHVS and CDR2 FQNEAQ. This CDR3 is CASSPARAGYEQYF. The CDR3 nucleotides read TGTGCCAGCAGCCCCGCCAGGGCGGGGTACGAGCAGTACTTC.

The chain combines TRBV2 with TRBJ2-5; 7 positions agree with TRBD2. Germline CDR1 is SNHLY and CDR2 is FYNNEI. The CDR3 covers 13 residues. V was clipped by 5 bases and J by 5 bases; unmatched bases: 5. For the CDR3, the DNA is TGTGCCAGCAGTTTGACTAGCCTCGAGACCCAGTACTTC. The encoded protein is CASSLTSLETQYF.

V and J are TRBV7-2 and TRBJ2-3; 7 bases are shared with TRBD2. The CDR3 spans 14 residues. The trim removed 5 bases at V and 6 bases at J, leaving 8 bases unmatched. CDR1 is SGHTA and CDR2 is FQGNSA in the germline V gene. CDR3 DNA sequence: TGTGCCAGCAGCCTCAGCGGGGAGGCGGATACGCAGTATTTT. This sequence encodes CASSLSGEADTQYF. The whole variable domain, filled in from reference TRBV7-2 and TRBJ2-3, reads GAGVSQSPSNKVTEKGKDVELRCDPISGHTALYWYRQSLGQGLEFLIYFQGNSAPDKSGLPSDRFSAERTGGSVSTLTIQRTQQEDSAVYLCASSLSGEADTQYFGPGTRLTVL.

The V and J genes are TRBV5-3 and TRBJ1-2, with TRBD1 matching 7 bases. TRBV5-3 is an ORF for which the function is uncertain. J gave up 3 bases and V 0 bases, and 11 bases lay outside the gene matches. CDR3 length: 17 amino acids. Here the CDR3 reads CARSLVGCRGLDYGYTF. CDR3 nucleotide sequence: TGTGCCAGAAGCTTGGTAGGTTGTAGGGGGCTTGACTATGGCTACACCTTC.

Of note for this clone: Compared with germline, one end of the junction differs, possibly owing to a read error. This chain joins TRBV7-8 and TRBJ1-6; D gene unclear. CDR1 SGHVS and CDR2 FQNEAQ come from the germline V gene. The CDR3 totals 15 residues. CDR3: CASSALTSLNPPLHF. Written as DNA, the CDR3 is TGTGCCAGCAGCGCTTTGACTAGCCTTAATCCACCCCTCCACTTT.

The CDR3: CTSSQDLAGGGTDTQYF. The DNA of the CDR3 is TGCACCAGCAGCCAAGACCTAGCGGGAGGTGGGACAGATACGCAGTATTTT. This chain connects TRBV1 to TRBJ2-3; whether TRBD2, the table's D call, matches the DNA was not checked. TRBV1 is recorded as a pseudogene. CDR3 size: 17 residues.

The V call is TRBV6-1, the J call TRBJ1-1, with D maybe TRBD1 (6 bases). V was clipped by 6 bases and J by 3 bases, with 14 bases between them. Germline V lookup: CDR1 MNHNS, CDR2 SASEGT. This CDR3 is 14 amino acids long. The DNA for the CDR3 is TGTGCCAGCAGGTCCGGACAGCCTTACACTGAAGCTTTCTTT. It is translated as CASRSGQPYTEAFF.